What follows are 3 T cell receptor beta chains derived from one specimen sequenced in a study of cytomegalovirus exposure and HLA in healthy donors. The PCR was carried out with 60 Vbeta primers and 13 Jbeta primers. Profiled with immunoSEQ multiplex PCR; TCRdb holds only in-frame clones, not every one. The sample shows about 130,000 clones, 75% to 90% of them seen only once. The source material was PBMCs. These receptors came from a woman between 25 and 40 years old in good health and CMV-seropositive.

CDR3 protein: CASSYITPGDYGYTF. The CDR3 DNA sequence: TGTGCCAGCAGCTATATTACCCCGGGGGACTATGGCTACACCTTC. V is TRBV6-6 and J is TRBJ1-2; TRBD1 might be the D (5 bases). Germline V CDR1 and CDR2: MNHNY, SVGAGI (reference sequence). V lost 6 bases and J lost 3, with 17 bases in between. The CDR3 length is 15 residues.

This rearrangement joins TRBV30 to TRBJ2-1, with 11 bases aligning to TRBD2. Trimming cost V 0 bases and J 7 bases; bases outside gene matches: 5. The CDR3 is 15 amino acids. Germline-derived CDR1 and CDR2 are GTSNPN and SVGIG (reference sequence). The CDR3 sequence is CAWSVRVAGGNEQFF. The DNA for the CDR3 is TGTGCCTGGAGTGTACGGGTAGCGGGGGGGAATGAGCAGTTCTTC.

This chain links TRBV18 with TRBJ2-1, with 8 positions matching TRBD1. The CDR3 consists of 16 residues. Germline CDR1 KGHSH, CDR2 LQKENI. The J segment lost 7 bases and the V segment lost 3 bases, leaving 11 bases of the junction unmatched. The CDR3 DNA follows: TGTGCCAGCTCACCCTCCGAGACAGGGGTTGGGAATGAGCAGTTCTTC. It translates to CASSPSETGVGNEQFF.